This TCR beta chain was recovered during a study of beta chain features in type 1 diabetes. Study-wide results and caveats: Unsettled here was the matter of whether HLA type influences TCRB rearrangement. Insertion counts at VDJ junctions were lower in type 1 diabetes patients, who also showed more deletions there.

Germline-derived CDR1 and CDR2 are LNHDA and SQIVND (reference sequence). V dropped 4 bases and J dropped 2; count of bases not matched to a gene: 7. The CDR3 contains 17 residues. As every portion of the isolated RNA was reverse transcribed, the sequencing read expressed TCRB transcripts. Repertoires were generated with immunoSEQ multiplex PCR, while TCRdb's copy carries only in-frame clones and drops some. Of roughly 300,000 clones in the sample, 6.5% to 10% were seen once. The table lists this clone with a few counts. Its matching antigen is unknown. The chain recombines TRBV19 with TRBJ2-6; 8 nucleotides agree with TRBD1. Material: central memory CD4+ T cells from blood. The source of this sequence is a woman between 18 and 30 years old in good health. CDR3 in amino acids: CASSTGQGGAGANVLTF. The CDR3 nucleotides read TGTGCCAGTAGTACAGGACAGGGTGGAGCTGGGGCCAACGTCCTGACTTTC.